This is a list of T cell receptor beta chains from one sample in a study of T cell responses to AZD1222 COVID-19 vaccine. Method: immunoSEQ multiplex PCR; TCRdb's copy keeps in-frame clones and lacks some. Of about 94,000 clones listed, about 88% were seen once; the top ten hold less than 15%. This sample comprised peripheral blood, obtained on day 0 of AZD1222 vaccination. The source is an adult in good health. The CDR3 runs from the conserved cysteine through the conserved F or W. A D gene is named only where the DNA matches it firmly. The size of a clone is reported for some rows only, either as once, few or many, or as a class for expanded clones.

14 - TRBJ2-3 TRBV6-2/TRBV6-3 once CASSSRDFTDTQYF TGTGCCAGCAGTTCCCGGGACTTCACAGATACGCAGTATTTT
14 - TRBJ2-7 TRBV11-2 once CASSLVLRGGEQYF TGTGCCAGCAGCTTAGTCCTCAGGGGGGGCGAGCAGTACTTC
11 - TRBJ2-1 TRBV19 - CASSIVSEQFF TGTGCCAGTAGTATCGTCAGTGAGCAGTTCTTC
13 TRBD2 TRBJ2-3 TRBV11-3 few CASSFGGSDTQYF TGTGCCAGCAGCTTCGGGGGGTCTGATACGCAGTATTTT
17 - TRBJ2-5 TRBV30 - CAWSVSWGLGPQETQYF TGTGCCTGGAGTGTGTCTTGGGGCTTAGGGCCTCAAGAGACCCAGTACTTC
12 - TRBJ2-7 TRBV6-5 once CASRGGSYEQYF TGTGCCAGCAGGGGGGGCTCCTACGAGCAGTACTTC
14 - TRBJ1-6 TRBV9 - CASSPGDRPASLHF TGTGCCAGCAGCCCTGGGGACCGTCCTGCATCCCTCCACTTT
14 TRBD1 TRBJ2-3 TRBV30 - CAWRLSGGTDTQYF TGTGCCTGGAGGTTGTCAGGGGGTACAGATACGCAGTATTTT
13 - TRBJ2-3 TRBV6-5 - CASRAETTDTQYF TGTGCCAGCAGAGCCGAGACAACAGATACGCAGTATTTT
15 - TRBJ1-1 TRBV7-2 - CASSFSRGHGSEAFF TGTGCCAGCAGCTTTTCACGGGGCCATGGGAGTGAAGCTTTCTTT
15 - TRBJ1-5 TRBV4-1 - CASSQPGRLNQPQHF TGCGCCAGCAGCCAGCCGGGACGACTAAATCAGCCCCAGCATTTT
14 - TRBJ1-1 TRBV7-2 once CASSLGPINTEAFF TGTGCCAGCAGCCTTGGACCGATAAACACTGAAGCTTTCTTT
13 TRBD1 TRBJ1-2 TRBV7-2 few CASSSGTGFGYTF TGTGCCAGCAGTTCAGGGACAGGCTTTGGCTACACCTTC
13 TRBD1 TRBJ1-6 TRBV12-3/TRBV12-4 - CASRGQYNSPLHF TGTGCCAGCAGGGGACAGTATAATTCACCCCTCCACTTT
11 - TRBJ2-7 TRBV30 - CAWSIGGEQYF TGTGCCTGGAGCATAGGGGGCGAGCAGTACTTC
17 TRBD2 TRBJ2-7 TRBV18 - CASSPLAGGVFSYEQYF TGTGCCAGCTCACCACTCGCGGGGGGGGTATTCTCCTACGAGCAGTACTTC
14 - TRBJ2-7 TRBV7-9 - CASSPTGLSYEQYF TGTGCCAGCAGCCCGACAGGCCTCTCCTACGAGCAGTACTTC
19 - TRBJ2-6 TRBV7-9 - CASGLTPQQGISGANVLTF TGTGCCAGCGGCCTCACCCCTCAACAGGGCATCTCTGGGGCCAACGTCCTGACTTTC
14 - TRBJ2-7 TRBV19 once CASSEGGHFYEQYF TGTGCCAGTAGTGAGGGGGGACACTTCTACGAGCAGTACTTC
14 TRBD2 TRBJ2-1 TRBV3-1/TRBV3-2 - CATPPAGNENEQFF TGTGCCACCCCCCCAGCGGGGAATGAAAATGAGCAGTTCTTC
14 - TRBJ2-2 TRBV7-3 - CASSFRLYDGELFF TGTGCCAGCAGCTTCAGGCTTTACGACGGGGAGCTGTTTTTT
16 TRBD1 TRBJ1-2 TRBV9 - CASSLTGTGISYGYTF TGTGCCAGCAGCCTGACCGGGACAGGGATCTCCTATGGCTACACCTTC
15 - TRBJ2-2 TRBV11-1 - CASSSGQRNTGELFF TGTGCCAGCAGCTCCGGACAGAGGAACACCGGGGAGCTGTTTTTT
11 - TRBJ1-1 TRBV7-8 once CASSFDTEAFF TGTGCCAGCAGCTTCGACACTGAAGCTTTCTTT
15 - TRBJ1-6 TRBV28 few CASSLPGANNSPLHF TGTGCCAGCAGTTTACCGGGGGCGAATAATTCACCCCTCCACTTT
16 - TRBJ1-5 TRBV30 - CAWSLPGAPGNQPQHF TGTGCCTGGAGTTTACCGGGGGCCCCGGGCAATCAGCCCCAGCATTTT
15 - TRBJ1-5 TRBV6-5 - CASLYGGVSNQPQHF TGTGCCAGCCTCTACGGGGGCGTGAGCAATCAGCCCCAGCATTTT
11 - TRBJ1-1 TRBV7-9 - CASSLLAEAFF TGTGCCAGCAGCTTACTCGCTGAAGCTTTCTTT
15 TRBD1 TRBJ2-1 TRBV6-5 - CASSYPGQGNNEQFF TGTGCCAGCAGTTATCCGGGACAGGGGAACAATGAGCAGTTCTTC
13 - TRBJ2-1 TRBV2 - CASRDILYNEQFF TGTGCCAGCCGGGACATACTGTACAATGAGCAGTTCTTC
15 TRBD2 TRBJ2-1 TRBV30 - CAWSRLAGTSGEQFF TGTGCCTGGAGTCGACTAGCGGGTACGTCTGGTGAGCAGTTCTTC
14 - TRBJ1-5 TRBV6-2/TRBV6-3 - CASSYQGSNQPQHF TGTGCCAGCAGTTACCAGGGGAGCAATCAGCCCCAGCATTTT
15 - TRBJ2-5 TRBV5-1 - CASSPTRGARETQYF TGCGCCAGCAGCCCCACCCGGGGGGCGCGGGAGACCCAGTACTTC
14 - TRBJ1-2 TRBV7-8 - CASSLDDSNYGYTF TGTGCCAGCAGCTTAGACGATTCGAACTATGGCTACACCTTC
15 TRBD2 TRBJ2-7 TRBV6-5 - CASRNSGAVEDEQYF TGTGCCAGCAGAAATAGCGGGGCCGTGGAGGACGAGCAGTACTTC
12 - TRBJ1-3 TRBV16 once CASSHLRDTIYF TGTGCCAGCAGTCACTTGCGTGACACCATATATTTT
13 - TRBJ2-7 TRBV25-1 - CASMDRQNYEQYF TGTGCCAGCATGGACAGACAAAACTACGAGCAGTACTTC